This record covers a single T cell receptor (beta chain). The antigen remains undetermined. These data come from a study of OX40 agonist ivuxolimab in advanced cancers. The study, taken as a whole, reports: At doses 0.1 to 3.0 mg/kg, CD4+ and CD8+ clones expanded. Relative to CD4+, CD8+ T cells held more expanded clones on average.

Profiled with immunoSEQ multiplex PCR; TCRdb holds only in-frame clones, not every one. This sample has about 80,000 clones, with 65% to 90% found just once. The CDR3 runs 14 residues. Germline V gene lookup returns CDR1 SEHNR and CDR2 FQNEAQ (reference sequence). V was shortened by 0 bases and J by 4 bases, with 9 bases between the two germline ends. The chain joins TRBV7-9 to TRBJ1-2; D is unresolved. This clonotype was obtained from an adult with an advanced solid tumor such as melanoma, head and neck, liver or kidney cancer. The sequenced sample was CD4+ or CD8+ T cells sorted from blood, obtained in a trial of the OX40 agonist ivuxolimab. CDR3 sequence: CASSLAARIYGYTF. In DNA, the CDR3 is TGTGCCAGCAGCTTAGCGGCACGGATCTATGGCTACACCTTC.